Sequencing of this T cell receptor beta chain was carried out in a study of blood T cell repertoires in COVID-19. For the study at large: The samples span acute and convalescent COVID-19 from the United States, Italy and Spain. PBMCs, B-cell-depleted T cells, or T cells were the source of the cDNA or gDNA that made up the material.

In this sample, this clone is medium-sized. Assay used: immunoSEQ multiplex PCR; TCRdb lists only in-frame clones, some missing. The sample consists of over 25,000 clones, roughly 85% of them appearing once. This CDR3 comprises 15 residues. Trimming stripped 2 bases from V and 0 bases from J, with 10 bases between. Germline assignment: CDR1 MNHEY and CDR2 SVGAGI. Material for sequencing was peripheral blood. This receptor was taken from a man in his 60s with active COVID-19. The chain couples TRBV6-5 to TRBJ2-5; D is possibly TRBD1 (6 bases). Here the CDR3 reads CASSYHGTNQETQYF. In DNA, the CDR3 is TGTGCCAGCAGTTACCATGGGACAAACCAAGAGACCCAGTACTTC.